The 15 T cell receptor beta chains reported below all come from one sample, sequenced in a study of blood T cell repertoires in COVID-19. TCRdb keeps only in-frame clones here, not all; method: immunoSEQ multiplex PCR. In the table there are approximately 82,000 clones, approximately 80% of which are singletons. Specimen: peripheral blood. These receptors all come from a woman aged 65 to 85 with active or convalescent COVID-19.

This clone was seen a single time. The chain recombines TRBV5-4 with TRBJ2-7; TRBD2 aligns across 7 bases. CDR3 length equals 14 residues. Losses at the gene ends were 3 bases for V and 7 bases for J; bases not matched to a gene: 10. Germline lookup yields CDR1 SGHNT and CDR2 YYREEE (reference sequence). This chain's CDR3 is CASSSVGGREEQYF. The CDR3 bases are TGTGCCAGCAGCTCGGTCGGGGGGAGAGAGGAGCAGTACTTC.

The gene calls are TRBV25-1 and TRBJ2-2; no clear D. Looked up from germline, CDR1 is MGHDK and CDR2 is SYGVNS. Trimming shortened V by 6 bases and J by 4 bases, and 9 bases separated the two germline ends. This CDR3 has 13 amino acids. In nucleotides, the CDR3 is TGTGCCAGCAGCTTAGTCCCCACCGGGGAGCTGTTTTTT. Protein sequence: CASSLVPTGELFF.

The genes are TRBV7-2 and TRBJ2-7; 7 bases agree with TRBD2. In germline, CDR1 is SGHTA, CDR2 FQGNSA. This CDR3 is 15 amino acids long. The junction had 7 bases not matched to a gene; V was cut back by 2 bases and J by 3 bases. CDR3 DNA: TGTGCCAGCAGCTTATCTGGCGGGGGTAGCTACGAGCAGTACTTC. Its translation is CASSLSGGGSYEQYF.

The J gene is TRBJ2-3, the V gene TRBV11-2; D is perhaps TRBD2 (6 bases). Germline V gives CDR1 SGHAT, CDR2 FQNNGV. Trimming stripped 5 bases from V and 5 bases from J, with 8 bases between. This CDR3 has 12 amino acids. The CDR3 here is CASSRLGDTQYF. Here the CDR3 DNA reads TGTGCCAGCAGCCGACTAGGAGATACGCAGTATTTT.

The chain carries TRBV5-4 and TRBJ1-2, with 9 bases identical to TRBD1. Germline loops: CDR1 SGHNT, CDR2 YYREEE (reference sequence). Unmatched junction bases numbered 7, after V lost 2 bases and J lost 8 bases. The CDR3 totals 14 residues. Here the CDR3 DNA reads TGTGCCAGCAGCTTTCGACAGGGGGAAGGGGGCTACACCTTC. Its translation: CASSFRQGEGGYTF.

V gene TRBV7-2 combines with J gene TRBJ1-2, with TRBD1 matching over 10 bases. CDR3 length: 17 amino acids. CDR1 SGHTA and CDR2 FQGNSA come from the germline V gene. V shed 5 bases and J 0 bases; nucleotides not matched to a gene: 9. CDR3: CASSPRTGGFTNYGYTF. The CDR3 DNA reads as TGTGCCAGCAGCCCCCGGACAGGGGGTTTTACTAACTATGGCTACACCTTC.

The chain recombines TRBV5-4 with TRBJ1-3; no reliable D call. This CDR3 spans 15 amino acids. V lost 0 bases and J 0 bases, leaving 7 bases between the germline ends. CDR1 and CDR2 from the germline V gene are SGHNT and YYREEE (reference sequence). CDR3 residues: CASSLALDSGNTIYF. The CDR3 DNA reads TGTGCCAGCAGCTTGGCGTTAGACTCTGGAAACACCATATATTTT. The whole variable domain, filled in from reference TRBV5-4 and TRBJ1-3, reads ETGVTQSPTHLIKTRGQQVTLRCSSQSGHNTVSWYQQALGQGPQFIFQYYREEENGRGNFPPRFSGLQFPNYSSELNVNALELDDSALYLCASSLALDSGNTIYFGEGSWLTVV.

This chain uses TRBV5-1 with TRBJ2-7; 7 nucleotides align to TRBD1. The CDR3 spans 13 residues. Germline CDR1 is SGHRS and CDR2 is YFSETQ. V lost 5 bases, J lost 2 bases, and 4 bases stayed unmatched. The CDR3 reads CASSTGTAYEQYF. In nucleotides, the CDR3 is TGCGCCAGCAGTACCGGGACAGCCTACGAGCAGTACTTC.

The gene calls are TRBV5-4 and TRBJ1-1; the match to TRBD1 covers 8 bases. The CDR3 runs to 15 residues. The J segment lost 1 base and the V segment lost 4 bases, leaving 6 bases of the junction unmatched. Germline V lookup: CDR1 SGHNT, CDR2 YYREEE (reference sequence). CDR3 DNA: TGTGCCAGCAGCCGGTGGGACAGGCAGAACACTGAAGCTTTCTTT. Translated: CASSRWDRQNTEAFF.

The V gene is TRBV12-3 or TRBV12-4, the J gene TRBJ1-1; no reliable D call. The CDR3 has 13 residues. V dropped 8 bases and J dropped 1 base, with 11 bases sitting between them. CDR3 in amino acids: CASQQFPNTEAFF. CDR3 DNA sequence: TGTGCCAGCCAACAATTCCCGAACACTGAAGCTTTCTTT.

This rearrangement joins TRBV4-2 to TRBJ1-2; D may be TRBD1 (5 bases). The V end was cut by 1 base, the J end by 0 bases, with 12 bases between. CDR3 length equals 16 residues. Germline values: CDR1 LGHNA, CDR2 YNFKEQ. CDR3 loop: CASSQGGGQANYGYTF. DNA for the CDR3: TGTGCCAGCAGCCAAGGGGGGGGTCAGGCTAACTATGGCTACACCTTC.

The V and J genes are TRBV19 and TRBJ1-4, with 9 bases that match TRBD1. This CDR3 contains 18 residues. Trimming cost V 0 bases and J 5 bases; bases outside gene matches: 10. Per the germline V gene, CDR1 is LNHDA and CDR2 is SQIVND (reference sequence). The CDR3 loop is CASSIDTGTGSPNEKLFF. The CDR3 bases are TGTGCCAGTAGTATAGACACCGGGACAGGGTCCCCCAATGAAAAACTGTTTTTT.

The rearrangement uses TRBV20-1 and TRBJ1-5; 11 bases are shared with TRBD1. The CDR3 runs to 14 residues. V dropped 3 bases and J dropped 6; count of bases not matched to a gene: 4. The germline CDR1 and CDR2 sequences are DFQATT and SNEGSKA (reference sequence). CDR3 region: CSASWGQGGQPQHF. The CDR3 DNA reads TGCAGTGCTAGTTGGGGACAGGGGGGTCAGCCCCAGCATTTT.

The V gene is TRBV5-1, the J gene TRBJ2-1; possibly TRBD1 for D (6 bases). Germline CDR1 reads SGHRS; CDR2 reads YFSETQ. There are 16 residues in the CDR3. V was clipped by 1 base and J by 5 bases, with 16 bases between them. The CDR3 reads CASSLPTFQGNNEQFF. The CDR3 region has the DNA TGCGCCAGCAGCTTGCCCACTTTTCAGGGGAACAATGAGCAGTTCTTC.

The chain uses TRBV28 and TRBJ1-4, with TRBD1 identical over 7 bases. The V segment lost 4 bases and the J segment 7 bases; nucleotides outside the gene matches: 9. Germline V CDR1 and CDR2: MDHEN, SYDVKM. The CDR3 consists of 15 residues. The CDR3 here is CASSSPQGGSEKLFF. As DNA, the CDR3 is TGTGCCAGCAGTTCGCCCCAGGGGGGCAGTGAAAAACTGTTTTTT.